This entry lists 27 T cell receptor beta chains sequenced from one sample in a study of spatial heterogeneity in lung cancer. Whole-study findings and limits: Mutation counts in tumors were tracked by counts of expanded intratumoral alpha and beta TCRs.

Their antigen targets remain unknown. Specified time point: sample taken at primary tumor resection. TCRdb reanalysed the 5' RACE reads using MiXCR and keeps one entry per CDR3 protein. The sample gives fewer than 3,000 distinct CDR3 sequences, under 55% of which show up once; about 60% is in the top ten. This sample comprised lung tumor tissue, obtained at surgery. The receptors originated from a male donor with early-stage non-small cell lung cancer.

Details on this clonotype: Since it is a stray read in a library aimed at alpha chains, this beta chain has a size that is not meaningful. DNA for the CDR3: TGTGCCAGCAGTTTGGGGCAGAGCCTGGAGCAGTACTTC. This encodes CASSLGQSLEQYF. The J gene is TRBJ2-7, the V gene TRBV12-3 or TRBV12-4; a weak D match, TRBD1 (5 bases). Trimming removed 3 bases from V and 7 bases from J, with 13 bases in between. This CDR3 is built from 13 residues.

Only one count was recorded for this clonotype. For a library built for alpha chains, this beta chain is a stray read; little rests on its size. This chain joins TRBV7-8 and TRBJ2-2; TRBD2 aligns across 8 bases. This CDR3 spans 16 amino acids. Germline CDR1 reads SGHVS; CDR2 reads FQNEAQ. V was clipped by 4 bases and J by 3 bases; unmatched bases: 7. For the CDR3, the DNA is TGTGCCAGCAGCTCCTTTGGGACTAGACACACCGGGGAGCTGTTTTTT. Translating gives CASSSFGTRHTGELFF.

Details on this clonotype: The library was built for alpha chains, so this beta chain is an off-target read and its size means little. The CDR3 nucleotides read TGTGCCAGCAGTTCCCCAGGGGAGCAGTTCTTC. Its protein product is CASSSPGEQFF. The chain couples TRBV28 to TRBJ2-1; a weak D match, TRBD1 (5 bases). This CDR3 is 11 amino acids long. Germline CDR1 is MDHEN and CDR2 is SYDVKM. V was trimmed by 4 bases and J by 10 bases, leaving 8 bases between them.

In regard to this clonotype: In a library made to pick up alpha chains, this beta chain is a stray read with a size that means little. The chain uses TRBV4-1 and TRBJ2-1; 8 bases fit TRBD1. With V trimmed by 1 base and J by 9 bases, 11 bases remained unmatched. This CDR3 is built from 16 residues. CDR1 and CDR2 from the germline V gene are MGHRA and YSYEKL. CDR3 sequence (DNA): TGCGCCAGCAGCCAAGCCCTGGACACAGGGGGTCCTGAGCAGTTCTTC. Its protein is CASSQALDTGGPEQFF.

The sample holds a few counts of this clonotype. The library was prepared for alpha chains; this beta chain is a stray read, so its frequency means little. The CDR3 spells CASRRTVSWNTEAFF. In nucleotides, the CDR3 is TGTGCCAGCAGAAGGACAGTCTCTTGGAACACTGAAGCTTTCTTT. J is TRBJ1-1 and V is TRBV12-3 or TRBV12-4; D may be TRBD1 (6 bases). Trimming removed 6 bases from V and 1 base from J, with 15 bases in between. CDR3 length: 15 amino acids.

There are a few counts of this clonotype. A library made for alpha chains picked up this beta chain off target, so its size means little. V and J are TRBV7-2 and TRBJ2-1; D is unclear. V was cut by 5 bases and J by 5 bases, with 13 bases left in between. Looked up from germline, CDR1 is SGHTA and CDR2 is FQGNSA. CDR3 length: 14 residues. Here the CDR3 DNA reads TGTGCCAGCAGCCCCCAATATTTGAACAATGAGCAGTTCTTC. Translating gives CASSPQYLNNEQFF.

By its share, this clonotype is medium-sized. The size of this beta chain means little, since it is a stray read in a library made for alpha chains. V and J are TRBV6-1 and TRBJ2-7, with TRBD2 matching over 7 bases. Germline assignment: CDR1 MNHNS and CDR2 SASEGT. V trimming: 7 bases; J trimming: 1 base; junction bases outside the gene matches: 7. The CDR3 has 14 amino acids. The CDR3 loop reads CASTMGLPSYEQYF. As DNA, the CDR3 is TGTGCCAGCACTATGGGACTACCATCCTACGAGCAGTACTTC.

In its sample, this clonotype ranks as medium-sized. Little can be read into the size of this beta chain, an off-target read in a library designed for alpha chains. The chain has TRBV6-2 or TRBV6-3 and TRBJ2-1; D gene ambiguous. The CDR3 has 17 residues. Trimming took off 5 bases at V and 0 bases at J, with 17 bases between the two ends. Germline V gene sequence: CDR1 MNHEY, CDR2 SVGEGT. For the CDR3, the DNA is TGTGCCAGCAGTCTCCTCTCGCGCCTGAGCTCCTACAATGAGCAGTTCTTC. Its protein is CASSLLSRLSSYNEQFF.

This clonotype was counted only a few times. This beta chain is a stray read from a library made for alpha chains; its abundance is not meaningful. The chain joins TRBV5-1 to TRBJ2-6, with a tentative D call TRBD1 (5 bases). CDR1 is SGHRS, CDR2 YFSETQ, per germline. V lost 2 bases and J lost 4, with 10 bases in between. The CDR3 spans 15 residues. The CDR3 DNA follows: TGCGCCAGCAGCTTTCAGGGTACCGGGGCCAACGTCCTGACTTTC. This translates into CASSFQGTGANVLTF.

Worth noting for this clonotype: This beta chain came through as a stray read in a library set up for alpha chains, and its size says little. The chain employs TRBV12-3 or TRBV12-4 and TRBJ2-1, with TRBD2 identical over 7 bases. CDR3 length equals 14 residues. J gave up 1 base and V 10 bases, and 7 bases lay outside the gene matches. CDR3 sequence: CAIRGTKSYNEQFF. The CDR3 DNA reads TGTGCCATCCGGGGGACTAAGTCCTACAATGAGCAGTTCTTC.

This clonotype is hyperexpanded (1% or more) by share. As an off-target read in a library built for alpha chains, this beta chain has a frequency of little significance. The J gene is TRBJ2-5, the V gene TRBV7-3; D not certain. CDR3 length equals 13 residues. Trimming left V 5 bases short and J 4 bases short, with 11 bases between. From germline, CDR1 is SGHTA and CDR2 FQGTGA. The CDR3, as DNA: TGTGCCAGCAGCGTAGACTTGGGAGAGACCCAGTACTTC. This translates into CASSVDLGETQYF.

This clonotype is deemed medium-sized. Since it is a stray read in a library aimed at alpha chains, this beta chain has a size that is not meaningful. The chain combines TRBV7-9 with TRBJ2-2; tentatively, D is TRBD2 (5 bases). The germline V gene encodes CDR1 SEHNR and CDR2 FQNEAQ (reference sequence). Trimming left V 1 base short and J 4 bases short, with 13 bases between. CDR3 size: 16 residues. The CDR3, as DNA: TGTGCCAGCAGCTTAGGCCCCGGGGTCGGCACCGGGGAGCTGTTTTTT. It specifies CASSLGPGVGTGELFF.

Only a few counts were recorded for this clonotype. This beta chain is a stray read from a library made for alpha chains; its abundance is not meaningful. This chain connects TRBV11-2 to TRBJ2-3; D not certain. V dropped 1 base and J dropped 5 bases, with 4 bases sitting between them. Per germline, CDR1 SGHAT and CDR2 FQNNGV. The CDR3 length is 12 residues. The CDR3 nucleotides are TGTGCCAGCAGCTTAGTGGGAGATACGCAGTATTTT. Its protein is CASSLVGDTQYF.

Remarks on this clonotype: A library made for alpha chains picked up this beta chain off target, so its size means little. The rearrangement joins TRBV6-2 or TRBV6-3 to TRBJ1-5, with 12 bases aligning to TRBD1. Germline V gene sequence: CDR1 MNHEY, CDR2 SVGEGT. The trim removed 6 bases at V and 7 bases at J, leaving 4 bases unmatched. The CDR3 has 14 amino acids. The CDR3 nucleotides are TGTGCCAGCAGGGGGACAGGGGGCTACCAGCCCCAGCATTTT. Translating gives CASRGTGGYQPQHF.

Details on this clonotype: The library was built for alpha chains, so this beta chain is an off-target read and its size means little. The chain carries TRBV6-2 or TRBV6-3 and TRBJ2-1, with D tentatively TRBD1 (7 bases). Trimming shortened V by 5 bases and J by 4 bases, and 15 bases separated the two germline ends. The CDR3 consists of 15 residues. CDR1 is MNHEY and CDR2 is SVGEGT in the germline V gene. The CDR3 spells CASSRLTGTYNEQFF. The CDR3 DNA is TGTGCCAGCAGTAGGCTGACAGGGACTTACAATGAGCAGTTCTTC.

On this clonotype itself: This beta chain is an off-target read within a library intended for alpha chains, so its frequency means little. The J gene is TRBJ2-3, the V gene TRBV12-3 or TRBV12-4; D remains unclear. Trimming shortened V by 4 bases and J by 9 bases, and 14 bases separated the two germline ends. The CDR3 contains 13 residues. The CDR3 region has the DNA TGTGCCAGCAGTTCCCTCGTGGGCCTGACGCAGTATTTT. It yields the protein CASSSLVGLTQYF.

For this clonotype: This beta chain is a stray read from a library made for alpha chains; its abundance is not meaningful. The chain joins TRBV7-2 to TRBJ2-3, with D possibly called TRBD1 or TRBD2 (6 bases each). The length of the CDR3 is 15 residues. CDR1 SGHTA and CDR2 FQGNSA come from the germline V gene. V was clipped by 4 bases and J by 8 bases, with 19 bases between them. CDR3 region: CASSSSLGAGGTQYF. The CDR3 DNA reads TGTGCCAGCAGCTCCTCCCTGGGGGCCGGGGGTACGCAGTATTTT.

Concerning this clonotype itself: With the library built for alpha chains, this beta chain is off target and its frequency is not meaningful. The CDR3: CASCSGGLGTDTQYF. Written as DNA, the CDR3 is TGTGCCTCCTGCTCCGGGGGACTCGGCACAGATACGCAGTATTTT. The chain links TRBV10-3 to TRBJ2-3; a possible D gene is TRBD2 (6 bases). The CDR3 runs 15 residues. V dropped 11 bases and J dropped 1 base, with 19 bases sitting between them. From germline, CDR1 is ENHRY and CDR2 SYGVKD.

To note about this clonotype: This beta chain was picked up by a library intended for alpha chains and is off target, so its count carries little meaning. As DNA, the CDR3 is TGTGCCACGTTAGACGGGACAGCTGTCTTCTACAATGAGCAGTTCTTC. This translates into CATLDGTAVFYNEQFF. The V gene is TRBV15, the J gene TRBJ2-1; TRBD1 agrees at 7 bases. V lost 9 bases to trimming and J lost 3 bases; unmatched junction nucleotides: 14. Germline lookup yields CDR1 LNHNV and CDR2 YYDKDF (reference sequence). The CDR3 extends over 16 amino acids.

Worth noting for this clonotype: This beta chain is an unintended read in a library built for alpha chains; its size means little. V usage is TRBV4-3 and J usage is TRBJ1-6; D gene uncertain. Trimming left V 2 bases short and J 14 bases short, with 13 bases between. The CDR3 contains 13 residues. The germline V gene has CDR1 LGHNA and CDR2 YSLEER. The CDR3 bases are TGCGCCAGCAGCCAACACGAATTTCGGGCCCTCCACTTT. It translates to CASSQHEFRALHF.

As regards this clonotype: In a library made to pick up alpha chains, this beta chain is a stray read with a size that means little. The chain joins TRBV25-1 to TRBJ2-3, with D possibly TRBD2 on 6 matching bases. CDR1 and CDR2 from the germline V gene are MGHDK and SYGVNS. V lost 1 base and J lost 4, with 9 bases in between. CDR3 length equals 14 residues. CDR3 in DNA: TGTGCCAGCAGTGAATTCGCGGGGCCAGATACGCAGTATTTT. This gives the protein CASSEFAGPDTQYF.

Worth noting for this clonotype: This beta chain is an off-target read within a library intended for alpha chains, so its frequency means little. CDR3 protein: CATTRRGNIQYF. CDR3 DNA: TGTGCCACCACGAGGCGAGGGAACATTCAGTACTTC. The rearrangement uses TRBV28 and TRBJ2-4; D may be TRBD2 (5 bases). Germline V CDR1 and CDR2: MDHEN, SYDVKM. The V end lost 10 bases, the J end lost 7 bases, and 14 bases lay between the germline ends. The CDR3 contains 12 residues.

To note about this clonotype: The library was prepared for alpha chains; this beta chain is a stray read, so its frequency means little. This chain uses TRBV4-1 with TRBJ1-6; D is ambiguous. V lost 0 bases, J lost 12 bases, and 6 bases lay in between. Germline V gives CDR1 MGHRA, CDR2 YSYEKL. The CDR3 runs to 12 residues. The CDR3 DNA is TGCGCCAGCAGCCAAGATGGACGACCCCTCCACTTT. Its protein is CASSQDGRPLHF.

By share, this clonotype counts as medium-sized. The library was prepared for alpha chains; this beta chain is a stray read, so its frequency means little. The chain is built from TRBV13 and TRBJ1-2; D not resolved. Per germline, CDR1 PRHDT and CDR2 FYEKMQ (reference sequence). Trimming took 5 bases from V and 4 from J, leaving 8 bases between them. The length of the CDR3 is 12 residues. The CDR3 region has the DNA TGTGCCAGCAGCACACGGAGCTATGGCTACACCTTC. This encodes CASSTRSYGYTF.

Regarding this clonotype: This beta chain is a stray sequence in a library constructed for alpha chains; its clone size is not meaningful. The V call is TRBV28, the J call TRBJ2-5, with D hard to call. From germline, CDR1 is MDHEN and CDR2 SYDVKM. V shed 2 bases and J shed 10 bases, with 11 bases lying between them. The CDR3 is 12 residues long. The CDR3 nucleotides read TGTGCCAGCAGTTTAACTGGAACAAACCAGTACTTC. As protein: CASSLTGTNQYF.

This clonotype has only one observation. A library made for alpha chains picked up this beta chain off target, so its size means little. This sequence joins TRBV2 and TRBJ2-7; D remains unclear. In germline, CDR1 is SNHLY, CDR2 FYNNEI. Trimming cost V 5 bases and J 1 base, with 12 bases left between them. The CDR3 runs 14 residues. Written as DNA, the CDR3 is TGTGCCAGCAGTCAACTTAGCACGTCCTACGAGCAGTACTTC. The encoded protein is CASSQLSTSYEQYF. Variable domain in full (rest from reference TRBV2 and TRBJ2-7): EPEVTQTPSHQVTQMGQEVILRCVPISNHLYFYWYRQILGQKVEFLVSFYNNEISEKSEIFDDQFSVERPDGSNFTLKIRSTKLEDSAMYFCASSQLSTSYEQYFGPGTRLTVT.

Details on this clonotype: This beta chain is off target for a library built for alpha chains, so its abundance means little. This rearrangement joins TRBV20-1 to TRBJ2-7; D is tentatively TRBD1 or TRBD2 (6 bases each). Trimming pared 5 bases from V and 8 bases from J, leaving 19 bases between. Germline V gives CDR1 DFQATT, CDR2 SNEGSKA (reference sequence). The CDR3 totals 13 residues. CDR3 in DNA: TGCAGTGCTTCGCGCAGGGGACTGGGGCAGCAGTACTTC. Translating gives CSASRRGLGQQYF.